One sample yielded the 27 T cell receptor beta chains listed below, sequenced in a study of T cell responses to AZD1222 COVID-19 vaccine. Measured with immunoSEQ multiplex PCR; TCRdb has only the in-frame clones, and not every one. The data contain about 130,000 clones, roughly 87% of them singletons. The starting material was peripheral blood, obtained on day 0 of MenACWY control vaccination. Receptors were obtained from an adult in good health.

The chain joins TRBV16 to TRBJ1-1; TRBD1 agrees at 9 bases. The CDR3 covers 18 residues. After removal of 4 bases from V and 5 bases from J, the junction contained 17 bases not matched to a gene. CDR1 is KGHSY and CDR2 is FQNENV in the germline V gene. The CDR3 here is CASSPLWDRESEETEAFF. CDR3 bases: TGTGCCAGCAGCCCGTTGTGGGACAGGGAATCGGAGGAAACTGAAGCTTTCTTT. Based on the CDR3 plus reference TRBV16 and TRBJ1-1, the full variable domain is GEEVAQTPKHLVRGEGQKAKLYCAPIKGHSYVFWYQQVLKNEFKFLISFQNENVFDETGMPKERFSAKCLPNSPCSLEIQATKLEDSAVYFCASSPLWDRESEETEAFFGQGTRLTVV.

The chain couples TRBV27 to TRBJ2-7; either TRBD1 or TRBD2 may supply D (5 bases each). V lost 5 bases, J lost 3 bases, and 11 bases lay in between. This CDR3 has 13 residues. Germline V gene lookup returns CDR1 MNHEY and CDR2 SMNVEV (reference sequence). The CDR3 spells CASSPGTDYEQYF. The CDR3 coding sequence is TGTGCCAGCAGTCCAGGGACGGACTACGAGCAGTACTTC.

The chain carries TRBV10-3 and TRBJ2-4; 7 nucleotides line up with TRBD1. V lost 3 bases to trimming and J lost 0 bases; unmatched junction nucleotides: 8. From germline, CDR1 is ENHRY and CDR2 SYGVKD. The CDR3 covers 17 residues. Here the CDR3 DNA reads TGTGCCATCAGTGACTGGGGGACAGACTTAGCCAAAAACATTCAGTACTTC. As protein: CAISDWGTDLAKNIQYF.

This chain connects TRBV5-1 to TRBJ2-5; the match to TRBD2 covers 11 bases. Germline CDR1 SGHRS, CDR2 YFSETQ. V shed 4 bases, J shed 1 base, and the junction held 6 bases outside the gene matches. The CDR3 consists of 16 residues. In DNA, the CDR3 is TGCGCCAGCAGCCCACGACTAGCGGGGAGCCAAGAGACCCAGTACTTC. Residues: CASSPRLAGSQETQYF. Full variable domain (missing parts from reference TRBV5-1 and TRBJ2-5): KAGVTQTPRYLIKTRGQQVTLSCSPISGHRSVSWYQQTPGQGLQFLFEYFSETQRNKGNFPGRFSGRQFSNSRSEMNVSTLELGDSALYLCASSPRLAGSQETQYFGPGTRLLVL.

The CDR3 nucleotides are TGTGCCAGCAGCTTGCGGGGGGAGGGGAGAGAGACCCAGTACTTC. Amino acid sequence: CASSLRGEGRETQYF. This chain joins TRBV11-2 and TRBJ2-5; 8 positions match TRBD2. V shed 3 bases, J shed 4 bases, and the junction held 7 bases outside the gene matches. Germline assignment: CDR1 SGHAT and CDR2 FQNNGV. The CDR3 contains 15 residues.

CDR3 amino acids: CSVEVLGRGDGYTF. The DNA for the CDR3 is TGCAGCGTTGAAGTCCTGGGGAGAGGCGATGGCTACACCTTC. The V call is TRBV29-1, the J call TRBJ1-2; D uncertain. This CDR3 has 14 amino acids. The ends were cut back, 1 base at V and 6 bases at J, with 15 bases in the middle. The germline gives CDR1 SQVTM, CDR2 ANQGSEA.

The chain uses TRBV6-7 and TRBJ2-1; the match to TRBD2 covers 8 bases. TRBV6-7 is given ORF status, its function remaining uncertain. V shed 5 bases and J 8 bases; nucleotides not matched to a gene: 14. This CDR3 has 16 residues. The CDR3 loop is CASSNPLSGGGDEQFF. The CDR3 DNA is TGTGCCAGCAGTAACCCGCTCAGCGGGGGAGGGGATGAGCAGTTCTTC.

A few counts support this clone. The chain employs TRBV5-1 and TRBJ1-1, with TRBD1 matching over 7 bases. J was trimmed by 7 bases and V by 1 base; bases with no gene match: 1. Germline CDR1 and CDR2: SGHRS and YFSETQ. This CDR3 contains 12 residues. The CDR3 spells CASSLRQGEAFF. The CDR3 coding sequence is TGCGCCAGCAGCTTGCGACAGGGTGAAGCTTTCTTT.

The table lists this clone with a few counts. This rearrangement joins TRBV4-1 to TRBJ2-3; 10 bases match TRBD2. CDR1 and CDR2 from the germline V gene are MGHRA and YSYEKL. Trimming at V came to 2 bases and at J to 6 bases, leaving 5 bases not matched to a gene. CDR3 length equals 15 residues. The CDR3 DNA reads TGCGCCAGCAGCCAACTAGCGGGAGAATCCGATACGCAGTATTTT. It translates to CASSQLAGESDTQYF.

The rearrangement links TRBV3-1 (or the pseudogene TRBV3-2) to TRBJ2-1; D remains unclear. V shed 3 bases and J shed 10 bases, with 10 bases lying between them. Germline values: CDR1 LGHDT, CDR2 YNNKEL (reference sequence). The CDR3 is made up of 12 amino acids. CDR3 DNA sequence: TGTGCCAGCAGCCAGAGTGTGGGGGAGCAGTTCTTC. This gives the protein CASSQSVGEQFF.

This chain connects TRBV28 to TRBJ1-2; D not resolved. This CDR3 is 14 amino acids long. Trimming removed 8 bases at V and 4 bases at J, with 17 bases between. Per germline, CDR1 MDHEN and CDR2 SYDVKM. This chain's CDR3 is CASFVAGRGYGYTF. In nucleotides, the CDR3 is TGTGCCAGCTTCGTCGCCGGAAGAGGCTATGGCTACACCTTC.

This chain links TRBV27 with TRBJ2-7; D is unclear. V was pared by 3 bases and J by 3 bases, with 6 bases between. This CDR3 contains 12 residues. In germline, CDR1 is MNHEY, CDR2 SMNVEV (reference sequence). The CDR3 protein is CASSFPGYEQYF. The CDR3 nucleotides are TGTGCCAGCAGTTTCCCAGGCTACGAGCAGTACTTC.

The J gene is TRBJ2-7, the V gene TRBV5-1; tentatively, D is TRBD1 (7 bases). The CDR3 totals 15 residues. Germline V lookup: CDR1 SGHRS, CDR2 YFSETQ. V shed 2 bases and J shed 4 bases, with 16 bases lying between them. In nucleotides, the CDR3 is TGCGCCAGCAGCTTAGGTGCCTCAGGGGGGTACGAGCAGTACTTC. Residues: CASSLGASGGYEQYF.

This rearrangement joins TRBV20-1 to TRBJ2-7; 11 bases map to TRBD2. The CDR3 covers 11 residues. Germline loops: CDR1 DFQATT, CDR2 SNEGSKA (reference sequence). CDR3 residues: CLAGGSYEQYF. The CDR3 DNA reads TGCTTAGCGGGAGGGTCCTACGAGCAGTACTTC.

The chain employs TRBV15 and TRBJ2-1; 12 bases agree with TRBD2. The CDR3 sequence is 18 residues long. The junction had 11 bases not matched to a gene; V was cut back by 0 bases and J by 8 bases. Germline CDR1 LNHNV, CDR2 YYDKDF (reference sequence). For the CDR3, the DNA is TGTGCCACCAGCAGAGATTTTATGAGACTAGCGGGAGACGATGAGCAGTTCTTC. Encoded protein: CATSRDFMRLAGDDEQFF.

V gene TRBV6-2 or TRBV6-3 combines with J gene TRBJ2-3; no reliable D call. The V gene lost 0 bases and the J gene lost 0 bases, with 10 bases spanning the gap. The germline gives CDR1 MNHEY, CDR2 SVGEGT. The CDR3 covers 16 residues. CDR3 loop: CASSYSAGPSTDTQYF. The CDR3 nucleotides read TGTGCCAGCAGTTACTCGGCTGGGCCTAGCACAGATACGCAGTATTTT.

The count of this clone is one. This rearrangement joins TRBV20-1 to TRBJ1-6; possible D gene TRBD1, 6 bases. Germline values: CDR1 DFQATT, CDR2 SNEGSKA (reference sequence). The CDR3 runs 15 residues. V was shortened by 3 bases and J by 5 bases, with 14 bases between the two germline ends. CDR3 in amino acids: CSASQSQGNNSPLHF. The DNA of the CDR3 is TGCAGTGCTAGTCAGTCCCAGGGGAATAATTCACCCCTCCACTTT.

The J gene is TRBJ1-2, the V gene TRBV7-2; possibly TRBD1 for D (6 bases). There are 14 residues in the CDR3. V was trimmed by 1 base and J by 6 bases, leaving 12 bases between them. Germline loops: CDR1 SGHTA, CDR2 FQGNSA. In DNA form, the CDR3 reads TGTGCCAGCAGCTTAGGGCGGACAGTGCATGGCTACACCTTC. Translating it yields CASSLGRTVHGYTF. Variable domain in full (rest from reference TRBV7-2 and TRBJ1-2): GAGVSQSPSNKVTEKGKDVELRCDPISGHTALYWYRQSLGQGLEFLIYFQGNSAPDKSGLPSDRFSAERTGGSVSTLTIQRTQQEDSAVYLCASSLGRTVHGYTFGSGTRLTVV.

In this sample, this clone turned up once. The chain uses TRBV30 and TRBJ1-6; a weak D match, TRBD1 (6 bases). The CDR3 is 13 amino acids. The V and J ends lost 6 bases and 9 bases respectively, with 15 bases between them. CDR1 is GTSNPN, CDR2 SVGIG, per germline (reference sequence). This chain's CDR3 is CACRTGLGSPLHF. DNA of the CDR3: TGTGCCTGCCGAACAGGGTTAGGTTCACCCCTCCACTTT.

This chain links TRBV7-9 with TRBJ1-5; D might be TRBD1 (6 bases). The CDR3 is made up of 15 amino acids. Germline V lookup: CDR1 SEHNR, CDR2 FQNEAQ (reference sequence). Trimming removed 2 bases at V and 3 bases at J, with 11 bases between. The CDR3: CASSLKGGLNQPQHF. As DNA, the CDR3 is TGTGCCAGCAGCTTAAAAGGGGGACTCAATCAGCCCCAGCATTTT.

The rearrangement links TRBV6-4 to TRBJ1-2; no definite D call. The ends were cut back, 0 bases at V and 3 bases at J, with 8 bases in the middle. Germline CDR1 is MRHNA and CDR2 is SNTAGT. The CDR3 totals 14 residues. The CDR3 region is CASSDSFGDYGYTF. CDR3 DNA sequence: TGTGCCAGCAGTGACTCGTTTGGGGACTATGGCTACACCTTC.

J is TRBJ1-5 and V is TRBV15; weak D call: TRBD1 (6 bases). V was trimmed by 1 base and J by 4 bases, leaving 8 bases between them. The CDR3 runs to 14 residues. Germline V lookup: CDR1 LNHNV, CDR2 YYDKDF (reference sequence). CDR3 sequence (DNA): TGTGCCACCAGCAGAGGACAGGAAAATCAGCCCCAGCATTTT. Residues: CATSRGQENQPQHF.

The chain links TRBV2 to TRBJ2-7; 7 bases are shared with TRBD2. Germline CDR1 is SNHLY and CDR2 is FYNNEI. Trimming at V came to 1 base and at J to 0 bases, leaving 3 bases not matched to a gene. This CDR3 is 15 amino acids long. CDR3: CASSEESGNSYEQYF. Here the CDR3 DNA reads TGTGCCAGCAGTGAAGAGAGCGGGAACTCCTACGAGCAGTACTTC.

The CDR3 DNA reads TGTGCCAGCAGTTTATCGACGGGTAGGACTGAAGCTTTCTTT. This codes for CASSLSTGRTEAFF. This chain links TRBV27 with TRBJ1-1, with D uncertain. The length of the CDR3 is 14 residues. The germline CDR1 and CDR2 sequences are MNHEY and SMNVEV (reference sequence). V lost 0 bases to trimming and J lost 5 bases, with 10 bases between them.

The J gene is TRBJ2-1, the V gene TRBV7-7, with D possibly being TRBD1 (5 bases). CDR3 length: 13 amino acids. V lost 6 bases and J lost 7, with 13 bases in between. Germline lookup yields CDR1 SSHAT and CDR2 FNYEAQ (reference sequence). The CDR3 region is CASSPTVLNEQFF. In DNA form, the CDR3 reads TGTGCCAGCAGTCCGACAGTCCTAAATGAGCAGTTCTTC.

This chain connects TRBV5-1 to TRBJ2-5; D possibly matches TRBD1 or TRBD2 (5 bases each). The V end lost 0 bases, the J end lost 3 bases, and 12 bases lay between the germline ends. This CDR3 contains 15 residues. Germline V gene lookup returns CDR1 SGHRS and CDR2 YFSETQ. CDR3 DNA: TGCGCCAGCAGCTTGGCTTCCATGGGGGAAGAGACCCAGTACTTC. Translated, it gives CASSLASMGEETQYF.

This sequence joins TRBV29-1 and TRBJ2-1; a possible D gene is TRBD1 (5 bases). CDR3 size: 14 residues. Trimming removed 2 bases from V and 7 bases from J, with 15 bases in between. Germline lookup yields CDR1 SQVTM and CDR2 ANQGSEA. The CDR3 nucleotides are TGCAGCGTTGAAAAGGGGTTACCTGGGAATGAGCAGTTCTTC. This encodes CSVEKGLPGNEQFF.